A selection of T cell receptor beta chains follows, all from one sample in a study of identical twins. TCRdb reprocessed the 5' RACE reads with MiXCR, giving one entry per CDR3 protein. Of approximately 250,000 distinct CDR3 sequences in the sample, 6.5% to 8% are singletons; the top ten hold approximately 15%. The sample also formed part of further work on T cells expressing NK-cell markers.

Sequencing was carried out using CD8+ T cells sorted from blood. The receptors were sampled from a woman aged 18-35 years in good health. Both conserved end residues are part of each CDR3. A D gene is named only where the DNA matches it firmly. Rows give clone size only sometimes, using once, few, many, or a class for an expanded clone.

TRBD1	TRBV6-4	TRBJ2-2	many	TGTGCCAGCAGTGACTCCGGGACAGGGCCCACCGGGGAGCTGTTTTTT	CASSDSGTGPTGELFF
TRBD2	TRBV15	TRBJ2-2	few	TGTGCCACCAGCAGGGGGACTAGCGGGATTCACACCGGGGAGCTGTTTTTT	CATSRGTSGIHTGELFF
-	TRBV11-2	TRBJ2-1	-	TGTGCCAGCAGCTTAGATTGGATCCTGTATGGGGGGCCGGGGGATGAGCAGTTCTTC	CASSLDWILYGGPGDEQFF
TRBD1	TRBV20-1	TRBJ2-2	few	TGCAGTGCCGTCGCGGGGACAGGGAACACCGGGGAGCTGTTTTTT	CSAVAGTGNTGELFF
TRBD2	TRBV11-2	TRBJ2-1	-	TGTGCCAGCACCCCCGGGACTAGCGGGCTCAATGAGCAGTTCTTC	CASTPGTSGLNEQFF
TRBD1	TRBV7-8	TRBJ2-3	many	TGTGCCAGCAGCTTACCGAGGGACAGGGAACGGTATACGCAGTATTTT	CASSLPRDRERYTQYF
-	TRBV27	TRBJ1-1	-	TGTGCCAGCAGGGACCCCCGAGGCACTGAAGCTTTCTTT	CASRDPRGTEAFF
TRBD2	TRBV12-3/TRBV12-4	TRBJ2-7	-	TGTGCCAGCAGTTTAAAAGCGGGAGGGGGGGAGCAGTACTTC	CASSLKAGGGEQYF
-	TRBV7-9	TRBJ2-2	-	TGTGCCAGCAGAAAAGATGAACTGAACACCGGGGAGCTGTTTTTT	CASRKDELNTGELFF
TRBD1	TRBV28	TRBJ2-1	few	TGTGCCAGCAGTTTACCGGGACAGATCAATGAGCAGTTCTTC	CASSLPGQINEQFF
-	TRBV6-1	TRBJ2-1	few	TGTGCCCTCAGGGAGGAGTACAATGAGCAGTTCTTC	CALREEYNEQFF
-	TRBV29-1	TRBJ1-2	few	TGCAGCGTTGAGGGCAGGTTAGGCTACACCTTC	CSVEGRLGYTF
TRBD1	TRBV4-1	TRBJ1-1	few	TGCGCCAGCAGCCACGTAACCGGACAGGGGACGGCTGAAGCTTTCTTT	CASSHVTGQGTAEAFF
-	TRBV5-1	TRBJ2-7	many	TGCGCCAGCAGGACCGGGACGAGGATGGCCTACGAGCAGTACTTC	CASRTGTRMAYEQYF
TRBD2	TRBV29-1	TRBJ2-3	many	TGCAGTGAATTAAGCGGGGGGGCCACAGATACGCAGTATTTT	CSELSGGATDTQYF
-	TRBV19	TRBJ1-2	-	TGTGCCAGTGCGGGCTCAGGGGTCTATGGCTACACCTTC	CASAGSGVYGYTF
-	TRBV10-3	TRBJ1-1	-	TGTGCCATCTCTCCGAGGAACCGAAGAAATGAAGCTTTCTTT	CAISPRNRRNEAFF
TRBD2	TRBV11-1	TRBJ2-1	many	TGTGCCAGCAGCGCCCCCACCACGGGGGAGGGACTCTACAATGAGCAGTTCTTC	CASSAPTTGEGLYNEQFF
-	TRBV6-1	TRBJ2-1	-	TGTGCCAGCAGGCGAGGGACCGTCAATGAGCAGTTCTTC	CASRRGTVNEQFF
-	TRBV6-5	TRBJ2-2	few	TGTGCCAGCAGTTATGAAAGTTACACCGGGGAGCTGTTTTTT	CASSYESYTGELFF
-	TRBV9	TRBJ2-7	-	TGTGCCAGCAGCGTAGGGTCCCTCCCGCAGTACTTC	CASSVGSLPQYF
TRBD2	TRBV20-1	TRBJ2-3	few	TGCAGTGCTACCAGCGGGGGGGCCCCAGATACGCAGTATTTT	CSATSGGAPDTQYF
-	TRBV7-9	TRBJ2-2	many	TGTGCCATTCGAACGGGGGAGCTGTTTTTT	CAIRTGELFF
-	TRBV27	TRBJ2-7	-	TGTGCCAGCAGTGGGGTCACGGCGTACGAGCAGTACTTC	CASSGVTAYEQYF
-	TRBV4-3	TRBJ2-7	many	TGCGCCAGCAGTTTCAGCGGACGGGCCTACGAGCAGTACTTC	CASSFSGRAYEQYF
-	TRBV7-2	TRBJ2-7	few	TGTGCCAGCAGCTCCCTTGGCGACTACGAGCAGTACTTC	CASSSLGDYEQYF
TRBD1	TRBV27	TRBJ2-1	few	TGTGCCAGCAGTTGGACAGGCAATGAGCAGTTCTTC	CASSWTGNEQFF
TRBD1	TRBV5-1	TRBJ1-1	-	TGCGCCAGCAGCTTGTGGGGACCGACAGGGATAAACACTGAAGCTTTCTTT	CASSLWGPTGINTEAFF
TRBD1	TRBV19	TRBJ1-1	-	TGTGCCAGTAATCAGGGGGCGGTGGAGGCTTTCTTT	CASNQGAVEAFF
-	TRBV12-3/TRBV12-4	TRBJ1-2	many	TGTGCCAGCAGTTTAGGGGATTCCAGCTACACCTTC	CASSLGDSSYTF
TRBD1	TRBV2	TRBJ2-7	few	TGTGCCTCTACAGGGGTTTCCTACGAGCAGTACTTC	CASTGVSYEQYF
-	TRBV27	TRBJ2-5	many	TGTGCCAGCAGTTTATACCAAGAGACCCAGTACTTC	CASSLYQETQYF
-	TRBV11-2	TRBJ1-1	few	TGTGCCAGCAGCTTATTCCCCCTTAGGGACACTGAAGCTTTCTTT	CASSLFPLRDTEAFF
-	TRBV5-8	TRBJ1-1	many	TGTGCCAGCAGCTACCCAGGATTGCCTGAAGCTTTCTTT	CASSYPGLPEAFF
-	TRBV11-2	TRBJ2-7	many	TGTGCCAGCAGCTTAGCGCTGGAAGGATACGAGCAGTACTTC	CASSLALEGYEQYF
TRBD1	TRBV7-9	TRBJ2-2	-	TGTGCCAGCAGCTTCCCGGGACAGGGTCACACCGGGGAGCTGTTTTTT	CASSFPGQGHTGELFF
TRBD1	TRBV3-1	TRBJ2-5	many	TGTGCCAGCAGCCTCCAGGGGGCCGAAGAGACCCAGTACTTC	CASSLQGAEETQYF
TRBD2	TRBV12-3/TRBV12-4	TRBJ2-2	-	TGTGCCAGCAGGACCCGGGGGGGAAGGGACACCGGGGAGCTGTTTTTT	CASRTRGGRDTGELFF
-	TRBV20-1	TRBJ2-1	-	TGCAGTGCTGAGTCACTGGACGTCGTCTATGAGCAGTTCTTC	CSAESLDVVYEQFF
TRBD2	TRBV2	TRBJ2-2	-	TGTGCCAGCAACGGGGGGTTAGGCTCCGGGAAGCTGTTTTTT	CASNGGLGSGKLFF
TRBD1	TRBV7-8	TRBJ2-7	-	TGTGCCAGCGTCGGGACAGGGGGCCTTTCCTACGAGCAGTACTTC	CASVGTGGLSYEQYF
TRBD1	TRBV11-2	TRBJ1-2	many	TGTGCCAGCAGCTTCCGGACAGGGAGTGTTATTGGCCCCTTTATGGATGGCTACACCTTC	CASSFRTGSVIGPFMDGYTF
TRBD2	TRBV6-1	TRBJ2-1	few	TGTGCCAGCGCCCCCGGGAGGGCGGGACCTTACAATGAGCAGTTCTTC	CASAPGRAGPYNEQFF
-	TRBV7-2	TRBJ1-5	-	TGTGCCAGCAGCTTAGAGGAGAATCAGCCCCAGCATTTT	CASSLEENQPQHF
-	TRBV4-2	TRBJ1-1	many	TGTGCCAGCAGCCAAGAGGACCCTACTGGAGCTGAAGCTTTCTTT	CASSQEDPTGAEAFF
-	TRBV5-6	TRBJ2-5	-	TGTGCCAGGGGCCCCGGGGCAGAAGAGACCCAGTACTTC	CARGPGAEETQYF
-	TRBV12-1	TRBJ2-2	-	TGTGCCAGCGGCTCTGGGAACCTCGGGGAGCTGTTTTTT	CASGSGNLGELFF
-	TRBV12-3/TRBV12-4	TRBJ1-1	-	TGTGCCAGCAGTTTCGCCCACACCCCTGAAGCTTTCTTT	CASSFAHTPEAFF
-	TRBV5-5	TRBJ1-5	-	TGTGCCAGCAGCTTGGAACTAGGGGGCAATCAGCCCCAGCATTTT	CASSLELGGNQPQHF
-	TRBV7-9	TRBJ1-1	many	TGTGCCAGCAGCCCGGACCGGGCTGAAGCTTTCTTT	CASSPDRAEAFF